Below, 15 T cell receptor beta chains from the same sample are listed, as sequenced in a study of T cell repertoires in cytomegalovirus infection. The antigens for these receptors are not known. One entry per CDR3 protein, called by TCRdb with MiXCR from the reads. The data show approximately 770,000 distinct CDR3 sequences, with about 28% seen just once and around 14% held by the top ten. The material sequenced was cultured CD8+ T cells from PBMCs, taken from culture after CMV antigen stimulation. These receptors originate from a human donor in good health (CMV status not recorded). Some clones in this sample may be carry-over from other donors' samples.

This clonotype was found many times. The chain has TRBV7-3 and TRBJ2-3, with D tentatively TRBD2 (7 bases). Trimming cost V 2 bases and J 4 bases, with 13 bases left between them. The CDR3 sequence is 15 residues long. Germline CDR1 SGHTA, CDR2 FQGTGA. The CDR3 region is CASSLAGAIPDTQYF. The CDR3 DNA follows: TGTGCCAGCAGCTTAGCGGGGGCCATCCCAGATACGCAGTATTTT.

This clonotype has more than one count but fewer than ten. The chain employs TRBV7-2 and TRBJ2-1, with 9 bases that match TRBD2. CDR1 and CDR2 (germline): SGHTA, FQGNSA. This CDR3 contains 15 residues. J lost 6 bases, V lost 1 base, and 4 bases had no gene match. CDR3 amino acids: CASSLGGGEFNEQFF. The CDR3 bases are TGTGCCAGCAGCTTAGGCGGGGGGGAGTTCAATGAGCAGTTCTTC.

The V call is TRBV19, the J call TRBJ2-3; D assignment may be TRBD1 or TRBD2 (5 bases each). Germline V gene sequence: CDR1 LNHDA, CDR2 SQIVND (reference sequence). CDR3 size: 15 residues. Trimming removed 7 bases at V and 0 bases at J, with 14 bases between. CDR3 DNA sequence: TGTGCCAGTACCCTAGGGGCGGGCAGCACAGATACGCAGTATTTT. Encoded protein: CASTLGAGSTDTQYF. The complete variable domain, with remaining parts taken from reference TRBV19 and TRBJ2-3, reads DGGITQSPKYLFRKEGQNVTLSCEQNLNHDAMYWYRQDPGQGLRLIYYSQIVNDFQKGDIAEGYSVSREKKESFPLTVTSAQKNPTAFYLCASTLGAGSTDTQYFGPGTRLTVL.

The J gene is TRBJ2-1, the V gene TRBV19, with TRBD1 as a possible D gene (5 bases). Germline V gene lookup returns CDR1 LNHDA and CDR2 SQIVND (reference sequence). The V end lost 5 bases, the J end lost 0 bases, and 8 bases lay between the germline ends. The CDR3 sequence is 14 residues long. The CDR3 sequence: CASSGAPSYNEQFF. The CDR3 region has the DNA TGTGCCAGTAGTGGGGCTCCCTCCTACAATGAGCAGTTCTTC.

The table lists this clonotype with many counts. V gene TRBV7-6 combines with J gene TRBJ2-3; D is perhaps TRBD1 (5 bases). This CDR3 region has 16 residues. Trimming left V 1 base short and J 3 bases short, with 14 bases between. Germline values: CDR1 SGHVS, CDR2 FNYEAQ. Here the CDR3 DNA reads TGTGCCAGCAGCTTAGTGGGTGGCAGGGTAACAGATACGCAGTATTTT. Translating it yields CASSLVGGRVTDTQYF.

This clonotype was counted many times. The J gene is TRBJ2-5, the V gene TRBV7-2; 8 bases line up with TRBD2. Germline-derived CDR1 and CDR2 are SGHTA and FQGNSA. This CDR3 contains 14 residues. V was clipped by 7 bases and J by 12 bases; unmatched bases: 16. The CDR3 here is CASTPSGPSGGEYF. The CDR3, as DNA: TGTGCCAGCACCCCTTCGGGACCCTCGGGGGGGGAGTACTTC. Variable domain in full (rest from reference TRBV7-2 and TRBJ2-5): GAGVSQSPSNKVTEKGKDVELRCDPISGHTALYWYRQSLGQGLEFLIYFQGNSAPDKSGLPSDRFSAERTGGSVSTLTIQRTQQEDSAVYLCASTPSGPSGGEYFGPGTRLLVL.

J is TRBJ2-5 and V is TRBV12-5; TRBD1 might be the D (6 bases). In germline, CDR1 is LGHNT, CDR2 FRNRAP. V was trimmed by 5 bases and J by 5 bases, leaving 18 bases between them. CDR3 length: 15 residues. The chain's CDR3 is CASGLPGRGRETQYF. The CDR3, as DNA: TGTGCTAGTGGTCTTCCTGGCAGGGGTAGGGAGACCCAGTACTTC.

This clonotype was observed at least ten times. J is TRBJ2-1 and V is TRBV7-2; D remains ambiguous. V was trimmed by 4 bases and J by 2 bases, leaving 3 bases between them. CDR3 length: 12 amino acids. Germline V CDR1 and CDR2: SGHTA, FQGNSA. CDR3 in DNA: TGTGCCAGCAGCTCCCCCTACAATGAGCAGTTCTTC. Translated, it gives CASSSPYNEQFF.

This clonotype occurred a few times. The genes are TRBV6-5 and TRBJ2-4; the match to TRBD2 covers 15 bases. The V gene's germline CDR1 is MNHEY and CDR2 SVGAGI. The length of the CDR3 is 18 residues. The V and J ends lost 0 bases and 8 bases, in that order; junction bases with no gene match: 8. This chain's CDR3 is CASSYSGTSGGPIYIQYF. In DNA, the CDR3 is TGTGCCAGCAGTTACTCTGGGACTAGCGGGGGGCCTATATACATTCAGTACTTC.

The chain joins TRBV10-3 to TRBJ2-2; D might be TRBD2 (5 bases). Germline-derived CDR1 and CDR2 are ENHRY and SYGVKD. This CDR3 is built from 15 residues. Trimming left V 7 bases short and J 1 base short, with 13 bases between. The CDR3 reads CAIKGSGKNTGELFF. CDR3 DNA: TGTGCCATCAAGGGTTCGGGAAAGAACACCGGGGAGCTGTTTTTT.

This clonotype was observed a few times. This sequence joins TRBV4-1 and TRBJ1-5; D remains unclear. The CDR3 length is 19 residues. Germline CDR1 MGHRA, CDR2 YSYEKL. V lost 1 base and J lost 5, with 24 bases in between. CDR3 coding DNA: TGCGCCAGCAGCCAAGGGATGCTAAAAGGTCCCGGCATGGATCAGCCCCAGCATTTT. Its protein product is CASSQGMLKGPGMDQPQHF.

CDR3: CARSPSAFPGYGYTF. The CDR3 DNA reads TGTGCCAGGAGTCCGAGCGCCTTTCCTGGCTATGGCTACACCTTC. This chain joins TRBV12-3 or TRBV12-4 and TRBJ1-2; D gene uncertain. The V gene lost 9 bases and the J gene lost 4 bases, with 21 bases spanning the gap. The CDR3 has 15 amino acids.

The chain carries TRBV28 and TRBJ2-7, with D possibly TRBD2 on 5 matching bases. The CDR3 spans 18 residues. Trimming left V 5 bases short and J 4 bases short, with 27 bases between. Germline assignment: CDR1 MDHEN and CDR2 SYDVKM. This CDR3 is CASSTHVLSTGFPYEQYF. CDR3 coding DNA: TGTGCCAGCAGTACCCATGTCCTCTCTACGGGGTTCCCTTACGAGCAGTACTTC.

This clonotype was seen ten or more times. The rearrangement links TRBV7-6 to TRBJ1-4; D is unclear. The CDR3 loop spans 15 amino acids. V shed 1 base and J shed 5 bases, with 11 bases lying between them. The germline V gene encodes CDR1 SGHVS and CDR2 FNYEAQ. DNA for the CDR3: TGTGCCAGCAGCTTAGTGCGTGCGCCCAATGAAAAACTGTTTTTT. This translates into CASSLVRAPNEKLFF.

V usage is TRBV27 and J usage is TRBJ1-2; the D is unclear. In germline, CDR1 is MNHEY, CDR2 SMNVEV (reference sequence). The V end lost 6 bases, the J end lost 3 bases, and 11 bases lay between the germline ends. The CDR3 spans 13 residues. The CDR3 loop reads CASRGGSDYGYTF. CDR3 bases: TGTGCCAGCAGAGGAGGGTCGGACTATGGCTACACCTTC.